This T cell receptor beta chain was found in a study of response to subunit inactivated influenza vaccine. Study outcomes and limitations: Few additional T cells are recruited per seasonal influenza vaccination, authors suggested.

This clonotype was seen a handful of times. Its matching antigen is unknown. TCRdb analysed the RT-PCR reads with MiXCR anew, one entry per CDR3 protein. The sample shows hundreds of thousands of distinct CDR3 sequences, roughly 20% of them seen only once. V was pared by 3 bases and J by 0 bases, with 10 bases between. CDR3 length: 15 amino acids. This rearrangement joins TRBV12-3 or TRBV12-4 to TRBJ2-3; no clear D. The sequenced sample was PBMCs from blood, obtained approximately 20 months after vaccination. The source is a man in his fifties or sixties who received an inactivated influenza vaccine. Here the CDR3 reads CASSFSPTSTDTQYF. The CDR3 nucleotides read TGTGCCAGCAGTTTTAGCCCAACTAGCACAGATACGCAGTATTTT.